This TCR beta chain is drawn from a study of T cells in Graves' hyperthyroidism and ophthalmopathy. A word on this clonotype: Its matching antigen is unknown.

Authors of the study amplified TCR beta CDR3 regions from RNA transcripts. Using the HTBI primer set, a first-round RT-PCR was run on the TCR CDR3. MiXCR was run by TCRdb on the multiplex PCR reads, yielding one entry per CDR3 protein. The profile covers approximately 400,000 distinct CDR3 sequences, with less than 20% appearing a single time and roughly 8% taken by the ten largest. Study-wide results and caveats: Stable hyperthyroidism and ophthalmopathy were separated using 13 V-J signatures. Ophthalmopathy was model-predicted a median around 6.7 months pre-onset.

The CDR3 contains 11 residues. Germline lookup yields CDR1 MNHNS and CDR2 SASEGT. V was cut by 7 bases and J by 4 bases, with 6 bases left in between. The chain uses TRBV6-1 and TRBJ2-3; D perhaps matches TRBD2 (5 bases). Specimen: blood. This sequence originates from a young woman with Graves' hyperthyroidism. CDR3 DNA sequence: TGTGCCAGCAACGGGGCAGATACGCAGTATTTT. Amino acid sequence: CASNGADTQYF.